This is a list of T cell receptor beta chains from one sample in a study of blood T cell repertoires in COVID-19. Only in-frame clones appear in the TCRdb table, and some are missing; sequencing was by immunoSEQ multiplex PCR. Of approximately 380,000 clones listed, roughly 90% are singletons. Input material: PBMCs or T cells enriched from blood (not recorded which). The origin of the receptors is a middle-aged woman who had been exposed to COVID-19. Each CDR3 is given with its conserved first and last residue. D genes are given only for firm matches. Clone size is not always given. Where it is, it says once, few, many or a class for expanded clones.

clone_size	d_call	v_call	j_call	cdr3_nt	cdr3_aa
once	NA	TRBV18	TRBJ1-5	TGTGCCAGCTCACCACGCAGTCTCAATAGCAATCAGCCCCAGCATTTT	CASSPRSLNSNQPQHF
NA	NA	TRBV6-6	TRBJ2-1	TGTGCCTCATATGGCCCCAACAATGAGCAGTTCTTC	CASYGPNNEQFF
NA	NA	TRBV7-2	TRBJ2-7	TGTGCCAGCAGCCTAATAGACATGAGCTCCTACGAGCAGTACTTC	CASSLIDMSSYEQYF
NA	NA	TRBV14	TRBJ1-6	TGTGCCAGCAGCCAAGCGGGGGAAAATTCACCCCTCCACTTT	CASSQAGENSPLHF
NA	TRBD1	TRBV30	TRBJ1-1	TGTGCCACAACGGGAGGGGGCAGGAACACTGAAGCTTTCTTT	CATTGGGRNTEAFF
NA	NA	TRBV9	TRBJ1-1	TGTGCCAGCAGCCTGGTAGCTGGGAACACTGAAGCTTTCTTT	CASSLVAGNTEAFF
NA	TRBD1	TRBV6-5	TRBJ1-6	TGTGCCAGCAGTTACTCAAGGGACAGGGCAAATTCACCCCTCCACTTT	CASSYSRDRANSPLHF
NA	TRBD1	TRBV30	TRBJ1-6	TGTGCCTGGAGTCCGGACAGGCCAGAAAATTCACCCCTCCACTTT	CAWSPDRPENSPLHF
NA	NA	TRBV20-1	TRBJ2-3	TGCAGCCCCTCGGTTGTGGATACGCAGTATTTT	CSPSVVDTQYF
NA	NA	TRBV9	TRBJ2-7	TGTGCCAGCAGCGTAGGAAGCGGCCTTACCTACGAGCAGTACTTC	CASSVGSGLTYEQYF
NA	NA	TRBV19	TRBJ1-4	TGTGCCAGTAGTTTAGGGGGAGCAACTAATGAAAAACTGTTTTTT	CASSLGGATNEKLFF
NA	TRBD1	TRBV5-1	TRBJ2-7	TGCGCCAGCAGCCGACAGGGGGCTACCTACTACGAGCAGTACTTC	CASSRQGATYYEQYF
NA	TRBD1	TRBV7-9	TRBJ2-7	TGTGCCAGCAGCTTCGGACAGGGTCTCTACGAGCAGTACTTC	CASSFGQGLYEQYF
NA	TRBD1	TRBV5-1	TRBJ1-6	TGCGCCAGCAAAAGGGAACCGGGACAGGGTGATTCACCCCTCCACTTT	CASKREPGQGDSPLHF
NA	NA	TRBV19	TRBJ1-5	TGTGCCAGTATGCCCCTAAACAGTGGCAATCAGCCCCAGCATTTT	CASMPLNSGNQPQHF
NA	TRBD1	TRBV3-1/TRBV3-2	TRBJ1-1	TGTGCCAGCAGCCGGGCCGGGACAGGGGGATCTGAAGCTTTCTTT	CASSRAGTGGSEAFF
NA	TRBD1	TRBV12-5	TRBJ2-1	TGTGCTAGTGGTGACAGGGGGTTCGGTGAGCAGTTCTTC	CASGDRGFGEQFF
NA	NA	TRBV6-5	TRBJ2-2	TGTGCCAGCAGCCCCAGGTGGAGGGACGGGGAGCTGTTTTTT	CASSPRWRDGELFF
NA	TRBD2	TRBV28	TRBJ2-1	TGTGCCAGCGCCTCGGGGGGGCAGAATTGGAATGAGCAGTTCTTC	CASASGGQNWNEQFF
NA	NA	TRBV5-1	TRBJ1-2	TGCGCCAGCAGCTTGGTAGGGGAAACTGGCTACACCTTC	CASSLVGETGYTF
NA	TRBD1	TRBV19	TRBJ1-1	TGTGCCAGTAGCCACGGACAGGGCCGAACAACTGCTGAAGCTTTCTTT	CASSHGQGRTTAEAFF
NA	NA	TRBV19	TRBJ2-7	TGTGCCAGTATTTCCCGGGGGTCGGGAGAGCAGTACTTC	CASISRGSGEQYF
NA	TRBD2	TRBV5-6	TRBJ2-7	TGTGCCAGCAGCTTGATGGGGGGGAACGAGCAGTACTTC	CASSLMGGNEQYF
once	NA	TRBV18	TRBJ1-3	TGTGCCAGCTCACCGACTGGACAGCTTGGAAACACCATATATTTT	CASSPTGQLGNTIYF
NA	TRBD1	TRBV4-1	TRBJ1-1	TGCGCCAGCAGCCAACCCGGACAGGGGGCCTCTGAAGCTTTCTTT	CASSQPGQGASEAFF
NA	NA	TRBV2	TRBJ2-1	TGTGCCAGCAGTGAAGTGCTGACAGGTTCTGGAGAGCAGTTCTTC	CASSEVLTGSGEQFF
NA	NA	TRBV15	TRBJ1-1	TGTGCCACCAGCTTGCCCACCGACCCAGGGAACACTGAAGCTTTCTTT	CATSLPTDPGNTEAFF
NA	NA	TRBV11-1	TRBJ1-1	TGTGCCAGCAGCTTAAGTCGGGGGAGGACTGAAGCTTTCTTT	CASSLSRGRTEAFF
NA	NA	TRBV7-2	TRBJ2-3	TGTGCCAGCAGCCTCACGGTGGGCACAGATACGCAGTATTTT	CASSLTVGTDTQYF
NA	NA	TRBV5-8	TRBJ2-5	TGTGCCAGCACCCGGGGGGCCGGAGCACCGCGGGAGACCCAGTACTTC	CASTRGAGAPRETQYF
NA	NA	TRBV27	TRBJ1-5	TGTGCCAGCAGTTTATGGCGGGCAGGGGATCAGCCCCAGCATTTT	CASSLWRAGDQPQHF
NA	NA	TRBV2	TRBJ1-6	TGTGCCTCCGCACGGGAACATAATTCACCCCTCCACTTT	CASAREHNSPLHF
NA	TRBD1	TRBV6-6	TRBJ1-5	TGTGCCAGCATTTCCGGACAGGGGCGGCCCCAGCATTTT	CASISGQGRPQHF
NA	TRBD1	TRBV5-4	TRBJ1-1	TGTGCCAGCAGCTGGGAACAGGGGATTGGCACTGAAGCTTTCTTT	CASSWEQGIGTEAFF
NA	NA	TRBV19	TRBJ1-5	TGTGCCAGTAGTATAGTTTCGTCGGGAAATAGCAATCAGCCCCAGCATTTT	CASSIVSSGNSNQPQHF
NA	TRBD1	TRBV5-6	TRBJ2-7	TGTGCCAGCAGCTTGACAGGGGAGATATTTTACGAGCAGTACTTC	CASSLTGEIFYEQYF